This T cell receptor (beta chain) was identified in a study of cytomegalovirus exposure and HLA in healthy donors (dated by TCRdb to 2016 to 2017). With regard to the full study: An earlier analysis of approximately 600 of the donors reported 250 to 300 Gb of sequence data and around 110 million unique TCR beta sequences from 150 million to 200 million T cells. An early release covering roughly 580 HLA-typed donors comprised 300 to 350 gigabases of sequencing data and tens of millions of unique TCR sequences. Among the roughly 390 genotyped donors, around 81% belonged to the genetic ancestry cluster associated with self-reported Caucasian donors. The aim of the study was to test whether cataloging public T cell receptors could identify signatures of past pathogen exposure. The study used immunosequencing to profile the T cell repertoires of more than 650 subjects and linked those repertoires to cytomegalovirus serostatus. A separate validation cohort of roughly 130 different subjects was used in addition to the approximately 700-subject first cohort. To predict cytomegalovirus infection status, the study combined high-throughput TCR immunosequencing, statistical association of individual TCRs with disease status, and machine learning. To study patterns of TCR occurrence, a later analysis re-analyzed previously published TCR beta repertoires from 550 to 800 donors and added high-resolution HLA genotyping. The later analysis used no new phenotypic data to find candidate immune exposures, relying instead on TCR beta sequences and their occurrence across donors. An earlier analysis of approximately 640 of the donors applied high-throughput TCR beta sequencing to assess whether each TCR beta V gene segment acted as functional or pseudogenic. Alongside the repertoire data, information on donor age, sex, ethnicity and CMV serostatus was compiled. Genome-wide SNP genotypes for about 55% of the roughly 670 donors were used in a later genetic analysis, which treated that subset as a discovery cohort. Every repertoire in the discovery cohort had been generated on one and the same sequencing platform. Class I and class II HLA loci were covered by the typing at four-digit resolution. Typing coverage varied by locus: roughly 629-630 donors for A, B, C, DRB1 and DQB1; approximately 500 for DQA1; more than 600 for DPA1; about 450 for DPB1. A few DR-DQ haplotypes were treated as single units for association and clustering because of strong linkage in the cohort. Among roughly 400 genotyped donors of the cohort, an average of roughly 240,000 unique TCR beta nucleotide sequences were sequenced per donor, around 20% of them non-productive.

Of note for this clone: It has no known antigen specificity. There are no base qualities to consult, and no much larger clone falls within one base.

In total, just over 650 healthy bone marrow donors made up the cohort. At the time of sampling, every cohort member was nominally healthy, though immune exposures that went unrecorded were likely present. The donor tested CMV seropositive, placing the donor among the approximately 290 seropositive members of the cohort. A peripheral blood sample was provided by each donor, and peripheral blood mononuclear cells were used for TCR beta sequencing. The Qiagen DNeasy Blood Extraction Kit was used to extract genomic DNA from the blood cell samples. The germline V gene provides CDR1 LGHNA and CDR2 YSLEER. The V and J ends are trimmed by 1 base and 6 bases, leaving 15 bases between them. From the cysteine up to the phenylalanine, the CDR3 has a length of 15 residues. The entry retains the CDR3 DNA only, 45 bases that are in frame from base 1. What the study reported, not specific to this receptor: HLA typing was unavailable for some donors at each locus, so association tests used only the typed subset. The cohort was sequenced for TCR beta chains only, and without alpha or paired-chain data the features that could be detected were limited. A further reported finding was that TCR beta sequences accurately predicted the HLA-A and HLA-B alleles for most subjects in the first cohort. According to a later analysis, parvovirus B19, influenza, CMV and Epstein-Barr virus appeared linked to several top co-occurrence clusters. A few of the identified cytomegalovirus-associated TCR beta chains were confirmed in vitro to be specific for cytomegalovirus antigens. Strong co-occurrence of HLA alleles, especially DR and DQ, made assigning TCR associations to individual alleles difficult. In a later analysis, TCR association rates were found to vary across HLA loci, with the most associated TCRs seen for DRB1 alleles and the fewest for HLA-C alleles. An association between a missense DCLRE1C variant and V-gene and J-gene trimming of TCR beta chains was found in a later genetic analysis and replicated in an independent cohort. Compared with the approximately 700-donor mean, donors in an Asian-associated ancestry cluster had fewer N-insertions in productive TCRs, according to a later genetic analysis. A later analysis found that most CMV-associated TCR beta chains appeared HLA-restricted, with HLA associations seemingly driven largely by CMV exposure. A later analysis associated about 18,000 TCR beta sequences with specific HLA alleles at a false discovery rate of 0.05. A total of some 180 TCR beta chains were listed by the study as associated with cytomegalovirus. Sequencing depth was assumed to be roughly uniform across donors in the presence/absence analyses, though that assumption may not hold. Immune exposure information for the cohort was limited to CMV serostatus. Across donors, most TCR sequences were observed very rarely, whereas some public TCRs were present in many individuals. Some IMGT-functional V segments, including TRBV6-2 and TRBV6-3, could not be distinguished by the 87-base-pair reads and were therefore excluded. A cluster of highly shared sequence variants was judged likely to represent a technical artifact of the sequencing pipeline. An earlier analysis of approximately 500 of the donors showed that most TCR beta V segments appeared in productive rearrangements either about 87% or about 30% of the time, which broadly matched IMGT annotations. Compared with equally common non-associated chains, HLA-associated TCR beta chains in a later analysis were more clonally expanded and had lower generation probabilities. The authors suggested that the approach could potentially be extended to other disease states and immunological phenotypes. In both the original and validation cohorts, the classifier was reported to diagnose cytomegalovirus status with high specificity and sensitivity. Correlated functional status among segregating V segments might be attributable to linkage disequilibrium, but an unknown experimental factor could not be ruled out. Over 15 rarely observed V segments, including chromosome 9 orphons, were excluded from the earlier analysis of approximately 500 of the donors because counts were too low.

Libraries were built with the immunoSEQ multiplex PCR assay. For the multiplex PCR, a mixture combining 60 forward primers for TCR Vbeta segments and 13 reverse primers for TCR Jbeta segments was used. Amplification of the CDR3 region of rearranged TCR beta genes was performed with a multiplex PCR assay on genomic DNA. Amplified TCR beta libraries were sequenced as 87-base-pair reads on the Illumina HiSeq System. In the authors' own workflow: A later analysis tallied roughly 78 million unique TCR beta chains across the 666 repertoires, and about 10 million of those chains were shared by two or more donors. A nearest-neighbor algorithm error-corrected the raw reads and collapsed the reads into unique sequences, merging closely related sequences to remove PCR and sequencing errors. To assign V, D and J gene segments, CDR3 sequences were aligned to IMGT reference sequences. For a sequence to be retained, at least a six-nucleotide match to both a V gene segment and a J gene segment was required. A rearrangement was called productive if the CDR3 had no stop codons and remained in frame with V and J, and every other rearrangement was called non-productive. Following IMGT convention, CDR3 was defined as the stretch from the second conserved V-encoded cysteine up to the conserved J-encoded phenylalanine. The earlier analysis of approximately 590 of the donors excluded any sequence lacking an unambiguous match to a single V gene segment. An earlier analysis of a few hundred of the donors classified V segments as functional when productive rearrangements were above 56.7% and as segregating when the standard deviation between donors was above 5%. A statistical classification framework was built to diagnose cytomegalovirus status from the catalog of TCR beta chain sequences. V and J gene assignment, in a later analysis, came from comparing TCR nucleotide sequences with IMGT/GENE-DB human TR gene sequences. In a later analysis, CDR3 sequences and most-parsimonious VDJ recombination scenarios were assigned using the TCRdist pipeline. In a later analysis, every TCR beta chain was defined by the combination of its CDR3 amino acid sequence and its V-gene family, and reads without a unique V-gene family were dropped. In a later analysis, approximately 590 highly shared, low-generation-probability nucleotide sequences were removed to address suspected cross-contamination and a sequencing artifact. For each public chain, a later analysis derived a clonal expansion index from normalized ranks of inferred template counts within each repertoire. Generation probabilities in a later analysis came from a VDJ recombination model fitted to out-of-frame rearrangements, and those results were checked against IGoR. In a later analysis, hypergeometric tests were used to score TCR-TCR, TCR-HLA and TCR-CMV co-occurrence, with a repertoire-size bias correction applied to TCR pairs. To estimate false discovery rates, a later analysis permuted the HLA or CMV assignments 20 times. In a later analysis, co-occurring TCRs were grouped using DBSCAN, with TCRdist sequence similarity added in when clustering inside HLA-allele-positive subsets. Co-occurrence clustering excluded repertoires with fewer than 30,000 or more than 120,000 public chains, plus five with anomalous nucleotide sharing. TCRdb holds this immuneACCESS table with in-frame rearrangements only. Some clones are missing; in checked studies, unresolved V genes explain under half, and the rest has no known cause. That table gives V, J and clone size, and the DNA gave D and trimming. The sample has approximately 170,000 clones on record, 80% to 85% of them singletons. Of the sample, 3.5% to 5% is held by the ten largest clones.

Sequencing was performed on PBMCs. The origin of this receptor is a man aged 50 to 60 in good health and CMV-seropositive. The rearranged segments are TRBV4-3 and TRBJ1-2, with the D segment identity uncertain. The DNA is TGCGCCAGCAGCCAAGTAGCTAGTTGGCAGCATGGCTACACCTTC. It codes for CASSQVASWQHGYTF.